This TCR beta chain was recorded in a study of T cell responses to AZD1222 COVID-19 vaccine. The study's findings and limits: Spike-specific TCR breadth and depth were elevated following two AZD1222 doses. Along spike, vaccine-associated CD4 TCRs were found throughout, with dominance at 160-218 and 743-854.

The assay was immunoSEQ multiplex PCR, and TCRdb's table has in-frame clones only and misses some. The repertoire holds around 150,000 clones, with 90% to 95% as singletons. V was clipped by 9 bases and J by 0 bases, with 16 bases between them. The germline CDR1 and CDR2 sequences are SGHNT and YYREEE (reference sequence). This CDR3 has 15 amino acids. Second doses at about 4 or about 12 weeks were pooled. A word on this clone: Its antigen is unknown.

The material was peripheral blood, obtained 28 days after the second AZD1222 dose. This chain uses TRBV5-4 with TRBJ2-4; D possibly corresponds to TRBD1 (6 bases). This sequence originates from an adult who received the AZD1222 COVID-19 vaccine. CDR3 sequence (DNA): TGTGCCACAACCGGGCCAGGGGAAGCCAAAAACATTCAGTACTTC. It is translated as CATTGPGEAKNIQYF. Filled out from reference TRBV5-4 and TRBJ2-4, the complete variable domain reads ETGVTQSPTHLIKTRGQQVTLRCSSQSGHNTVSWYQQALGQGPQFIFQYYREEENGRGNFPPRFSGLQFPNYSSELNVNALELDDSALYLCATTGPGEAKNIQYFGAGTRLSVL.